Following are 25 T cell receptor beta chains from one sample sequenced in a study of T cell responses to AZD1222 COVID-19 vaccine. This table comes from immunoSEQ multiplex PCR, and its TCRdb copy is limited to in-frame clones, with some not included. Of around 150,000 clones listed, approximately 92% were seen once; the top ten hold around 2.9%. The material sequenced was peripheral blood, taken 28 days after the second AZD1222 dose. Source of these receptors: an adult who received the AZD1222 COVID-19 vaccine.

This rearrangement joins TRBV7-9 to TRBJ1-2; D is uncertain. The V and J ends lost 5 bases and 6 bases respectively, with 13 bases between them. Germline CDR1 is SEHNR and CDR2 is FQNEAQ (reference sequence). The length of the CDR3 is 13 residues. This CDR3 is CASSPLRGDGYTF. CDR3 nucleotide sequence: TGTGCCAGCAGCCCCCTTCGAGGTGATGGCTACACCTTC.

CDR3 DNA: TGTGCCTGGAGTACGGGGGGAACGCAGTATTTT. This sequence encodes CAWSTGGTQYF. The chain couples TRBV30 to TRBJ2-3; 7 bases map to TRBD2. This CDR3 is built from 11 residues. The junction had 2 bases not matched to a gene; V was cut back by 2 bases and J by 9 bases. The germline V gene encodes CDR1 GTSNPN and CDR2 SVGIG (reference sequence).

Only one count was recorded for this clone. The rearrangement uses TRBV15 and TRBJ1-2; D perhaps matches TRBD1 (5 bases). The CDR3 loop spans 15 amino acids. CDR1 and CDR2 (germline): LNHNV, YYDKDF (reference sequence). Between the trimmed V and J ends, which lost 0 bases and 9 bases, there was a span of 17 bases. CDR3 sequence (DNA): TGTGCCACCAGCAGAGATCCGCAGGGTGCCCCGAGCTACACCTTC. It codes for CATSRDPQGAPSYTF.

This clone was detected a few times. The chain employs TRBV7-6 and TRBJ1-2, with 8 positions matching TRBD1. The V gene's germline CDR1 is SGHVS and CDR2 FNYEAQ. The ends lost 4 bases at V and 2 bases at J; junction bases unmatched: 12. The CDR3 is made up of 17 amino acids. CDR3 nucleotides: TGTGCCAGCAGCTGGCCGGGACAGGAAATCCCGAACTATGGCTACACCTTC. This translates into CASSWPGQEIPNYGYTF.

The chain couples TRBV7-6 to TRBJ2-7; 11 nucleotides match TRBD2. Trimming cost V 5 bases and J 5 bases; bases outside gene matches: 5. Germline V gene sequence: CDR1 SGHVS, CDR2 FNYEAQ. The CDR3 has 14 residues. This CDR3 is CASSPRLAGHEQYF. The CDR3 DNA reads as TGTGCCAGCAGCCCCAGACTAGCGGGACACGAGCAGTACTTC. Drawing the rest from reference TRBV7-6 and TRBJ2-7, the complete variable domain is GAGVSQSPRYKVTKRGQDVALRCDPISGHVSLYWYRQALGQGPEFLTYFNYEAQQDKSGLPNDRFSAERPEGSISTLTIQRTEQRDSAMYRCASSPRLAGHEQYFGPGTRLTVT.

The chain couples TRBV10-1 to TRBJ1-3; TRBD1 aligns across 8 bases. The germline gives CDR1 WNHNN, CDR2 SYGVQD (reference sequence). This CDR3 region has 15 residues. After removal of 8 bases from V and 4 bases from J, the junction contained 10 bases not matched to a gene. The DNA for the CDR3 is TGCGCCAGCCAGAGACAGGGGCGCTTAGGAAACACCATATATTTT. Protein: CASQRQGRLGNTIYF.

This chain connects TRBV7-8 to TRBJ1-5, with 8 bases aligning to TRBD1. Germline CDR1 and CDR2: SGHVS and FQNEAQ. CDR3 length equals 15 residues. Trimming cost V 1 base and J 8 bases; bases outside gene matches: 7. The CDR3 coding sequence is TGTGCCAGCAGCTTAGTTTCAGGGGGCCACGAGCCCCAGCATTTT. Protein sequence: CASSLVSGGHEPQHF.

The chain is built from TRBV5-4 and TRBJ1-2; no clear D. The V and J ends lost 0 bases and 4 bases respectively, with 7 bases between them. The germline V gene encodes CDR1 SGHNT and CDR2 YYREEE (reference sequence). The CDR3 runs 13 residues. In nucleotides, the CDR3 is TGTGCCAGCAGCTTGGAGTCAGCCTATGGCTACACCTTC. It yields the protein CASSLESAYGYTF.

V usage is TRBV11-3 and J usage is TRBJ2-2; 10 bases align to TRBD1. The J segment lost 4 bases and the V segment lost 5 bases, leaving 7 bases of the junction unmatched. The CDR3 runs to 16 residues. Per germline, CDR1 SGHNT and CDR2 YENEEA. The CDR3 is CASSERQGASTGELFF. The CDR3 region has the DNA TGTGCCAGCAGCGAACGACAGGGGGCGAGCACCGGGGAGCTGTTTTTT.

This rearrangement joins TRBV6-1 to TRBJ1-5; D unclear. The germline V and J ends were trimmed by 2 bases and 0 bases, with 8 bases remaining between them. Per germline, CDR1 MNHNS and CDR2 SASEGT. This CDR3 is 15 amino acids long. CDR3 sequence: CASSEKALSNQPQHF. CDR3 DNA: TGTGCCAGCAGTGAAAAAGCACTTAGCAATCAGCCCCAGCATTTT.

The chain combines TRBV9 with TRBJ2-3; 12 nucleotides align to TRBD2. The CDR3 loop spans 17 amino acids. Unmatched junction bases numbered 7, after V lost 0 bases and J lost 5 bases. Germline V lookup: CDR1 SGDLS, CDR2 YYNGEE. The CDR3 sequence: CASSVDLAGGPVDTQYF. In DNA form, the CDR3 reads TGTGCCAGCAGCGTAGATCTAGCGGGAGGGCCGGTAGATACGCAGTATTTT.

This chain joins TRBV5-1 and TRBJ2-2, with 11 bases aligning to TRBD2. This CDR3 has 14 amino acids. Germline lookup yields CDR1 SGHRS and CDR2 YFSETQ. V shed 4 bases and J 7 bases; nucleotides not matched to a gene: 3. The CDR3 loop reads CASSVAGGVGELFF. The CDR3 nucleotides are TGCGCCAGCAGCGTAGCGGGAGGGGTCGGGGAGCTGTTTTTT.

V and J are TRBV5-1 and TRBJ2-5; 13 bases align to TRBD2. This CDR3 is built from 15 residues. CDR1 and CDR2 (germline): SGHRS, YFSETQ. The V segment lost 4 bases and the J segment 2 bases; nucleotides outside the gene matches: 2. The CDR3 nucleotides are TGCGCCAGCAGCCCGGGACTAGCGGGGCAAGAGACCCAGTACTTC. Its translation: CASSPGLAGQETQYF.

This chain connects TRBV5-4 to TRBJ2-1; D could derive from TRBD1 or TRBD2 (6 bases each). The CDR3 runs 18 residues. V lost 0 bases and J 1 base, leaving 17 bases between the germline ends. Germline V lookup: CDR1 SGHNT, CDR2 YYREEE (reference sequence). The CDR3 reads CASSLAPGGGPSYNEQFF. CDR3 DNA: TGTGCCAGCAGCTTGGCACCGGGTGGGGGGCCTTCCTACAATGAGCAGTTCTTC. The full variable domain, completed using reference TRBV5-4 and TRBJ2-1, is ETGVTQSPTHLIKTRGQQVTLRCSSQSGHNTVSWYQQALGQGPQFIFQYYREEENGRGNFPPRFSGLQFPNYSSELNVNALELDDSALYLCASSLAPGGGPSYNEQFFGPGTRLTVL.

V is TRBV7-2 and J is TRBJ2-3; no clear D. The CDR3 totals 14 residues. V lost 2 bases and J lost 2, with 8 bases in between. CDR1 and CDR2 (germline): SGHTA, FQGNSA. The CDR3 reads CASSLSVYTDTQYF. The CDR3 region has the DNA TGTGCCAGCAGCTTATCGGTATACACAGATACGCAGTATTTT. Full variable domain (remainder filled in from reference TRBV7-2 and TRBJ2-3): GAGVSQSPSNKVTEKGKDVELRCDPISGHTALYWYRQSLGQGLEFLIYFQGNSAPDKSGLPSDRFSAERTGGSVSTLTIQRTQQEDSAVYLCASSLSVYTDTQYFGPGTRLTVL.

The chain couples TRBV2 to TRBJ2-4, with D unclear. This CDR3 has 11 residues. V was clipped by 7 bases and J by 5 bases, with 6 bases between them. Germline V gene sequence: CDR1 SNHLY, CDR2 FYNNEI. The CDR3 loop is CASTPQNIQYF. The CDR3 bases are TGTGCCAGCACCCCTCAAAACATTCAGTACTTC.

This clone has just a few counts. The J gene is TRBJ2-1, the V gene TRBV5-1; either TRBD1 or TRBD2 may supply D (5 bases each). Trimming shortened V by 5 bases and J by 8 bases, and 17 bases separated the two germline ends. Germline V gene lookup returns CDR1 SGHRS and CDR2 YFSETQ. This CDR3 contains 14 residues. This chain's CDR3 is CASSPSGTYDEQFF. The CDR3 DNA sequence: TGCGCCAGCAGTCCTTCCGGGACGTACGATGAGCAGTTCTTC.

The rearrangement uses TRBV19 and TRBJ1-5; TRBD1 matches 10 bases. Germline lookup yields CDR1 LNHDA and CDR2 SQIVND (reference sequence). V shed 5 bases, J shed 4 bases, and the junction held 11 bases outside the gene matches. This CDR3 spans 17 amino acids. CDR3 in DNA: TGTGCCAGTAGTCGCCCTTCCGGGACAGGGGAAAATCAGCCCCAGCATTTT. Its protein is CASSRPSGTGENQPQHF.

Here the CDR3 DNA reads TGCGCCAGCAGCCACGGGGCAGGGGGCGCGTACCCAGAAGCTTTCTTT. This gives the protein CASSHGAGGAYPEAFF. V is TRBV4-1 and J is TRBJ1-1, with 8 nucleotides matching TRBD1. The trim removed 3 bases at V and 8 bases at J, leaving 14 bases unmatched. This CDR3 region has 16 residues. CDR1 and CDR2 from the germline V gene are MGHRA and YSYEKL.

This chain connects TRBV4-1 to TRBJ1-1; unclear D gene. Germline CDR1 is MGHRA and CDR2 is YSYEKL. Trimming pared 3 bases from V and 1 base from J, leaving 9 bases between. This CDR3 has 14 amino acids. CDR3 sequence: CASSQWAANTEAFF. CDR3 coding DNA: TGCGCCAGCAGCCAGTGGGCCGCGAACACTGAAGCTTTCTTT.

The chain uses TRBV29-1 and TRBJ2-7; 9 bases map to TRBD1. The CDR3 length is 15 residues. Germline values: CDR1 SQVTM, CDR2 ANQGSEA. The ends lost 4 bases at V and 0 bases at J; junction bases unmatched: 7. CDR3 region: CSVGGGQGLSYEQYF. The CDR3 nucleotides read TGCAGCGTTGGAGGGGGACAGGGACTCTCCTACGAGCAGTACTTC.

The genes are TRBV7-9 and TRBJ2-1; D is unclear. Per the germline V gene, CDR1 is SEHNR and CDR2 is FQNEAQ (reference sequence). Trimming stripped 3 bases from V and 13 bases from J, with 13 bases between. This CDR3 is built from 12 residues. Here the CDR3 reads CASSLSSPRQFF. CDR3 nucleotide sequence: TGTGCCAGCAGCTTGTCATCCCCCCGACAGTTCTTC.

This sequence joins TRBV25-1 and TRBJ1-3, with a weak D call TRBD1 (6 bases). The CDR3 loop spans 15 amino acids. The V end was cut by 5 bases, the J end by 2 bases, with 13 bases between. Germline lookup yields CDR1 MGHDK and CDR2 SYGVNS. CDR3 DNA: TGTGCCAGCAGTCTTGCAGGGGCTCCTGGAAACACCATATATTTT. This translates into CASSLAGAPGNTIYF.

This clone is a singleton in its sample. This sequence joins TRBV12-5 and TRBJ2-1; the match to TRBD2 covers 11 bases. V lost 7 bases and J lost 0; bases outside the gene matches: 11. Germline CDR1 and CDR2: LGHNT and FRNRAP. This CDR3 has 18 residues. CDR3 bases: TGTGCTAGTGCCCCCGGACTAGCGGGCGAGAGCTCCTACAATGAGCAGTTCTTC. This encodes CASAPGLAGESSYNEQFF.

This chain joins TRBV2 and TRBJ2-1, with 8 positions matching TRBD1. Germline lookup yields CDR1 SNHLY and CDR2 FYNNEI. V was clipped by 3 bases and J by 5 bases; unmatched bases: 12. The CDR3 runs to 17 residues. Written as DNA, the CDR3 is TGTGCCAGCAGTGACCCTCTCCGGGACAGGTGGAACAATGAGCAGTTCTTC. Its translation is CASSDPLRDRWNNEQFF.